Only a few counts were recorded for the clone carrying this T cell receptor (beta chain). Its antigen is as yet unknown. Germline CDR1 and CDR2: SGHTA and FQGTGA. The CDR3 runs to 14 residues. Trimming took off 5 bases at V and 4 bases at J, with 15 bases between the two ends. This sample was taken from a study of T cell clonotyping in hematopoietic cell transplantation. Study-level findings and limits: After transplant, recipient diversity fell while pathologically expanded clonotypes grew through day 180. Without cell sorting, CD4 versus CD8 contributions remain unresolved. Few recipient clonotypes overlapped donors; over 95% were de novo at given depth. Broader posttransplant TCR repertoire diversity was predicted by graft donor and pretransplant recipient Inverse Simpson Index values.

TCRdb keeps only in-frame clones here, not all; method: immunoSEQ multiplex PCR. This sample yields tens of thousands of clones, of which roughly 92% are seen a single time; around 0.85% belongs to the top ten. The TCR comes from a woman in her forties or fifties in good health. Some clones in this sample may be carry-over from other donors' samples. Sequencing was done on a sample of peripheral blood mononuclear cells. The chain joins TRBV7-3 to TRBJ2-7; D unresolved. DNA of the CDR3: TGTGCCAGCAGCCCCGATCCGGGTGAATACGAGCAGTACTTC. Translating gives CASSPDPGEYEQYF.